This T cell receptor (beta chain) was sequenced during a study of T cells in tuberculosis. Whole-study context: T cells were selected with CD1B tetramers loaded with glucose monomycolate. Findings and caveats of the study: GEM motif frequencies gave more than 65% accuracy; the GMM repertoire gave roughly 90%.

Unmatched junction bases numbered 3, after V lost 3 bases and J lost 1 base. The CDR3 has 14 amino acids. CDR1 is SGDLS, CDR2 YYNGEE, per germline. With respect to this clone: Its antigen is not identified.

Data came from immunoSEQ multiplex PCR; TCRdb stores just in-frame clones and leaves some out. The table has 25,000 to 35,000 clones, around 95% seen once; the top ten hold roughly 2.3%. Adolescents were screened for latent TB by skin test and IGRA. This receptor was taken from a donor between 10 and 35 years old with latent tuberculosis or without tuberculosis infection. Input material: PBMCs. The rearrangement links TRBV9 to TRBJ2-7; 8 nucleotides line up with TRBD2. The CDR3: CASSETGGSYEQYF. In DNA, the CDR3 is TGTGCCAGCAGCGAGACGGGAGGGTCCTACGAGCAGTACTTC.